These T cell receptor beta chains were read from a single sample in a study of blood T cell repertoires in COVID-19. Some clones are missing from TCRdb's copy, which holds only in-frame ones; the method was immunoSEQ multiplex PCR. The sample lists 220,000 or so clones; over 80% were seen once. The specimen sequenced was PBMCs or T cells enriched from blood (not recorded which). All receptors derive from a woman between 40 and 55 years old who had recovered from COVID-19. CDR3s include the opening cysteine and the closing phenylalanine or tryptophan. The D gene is left open where the match is weak. Size is omitted from some rows. Given values are once, few, many or a class for expanded clones.

j_call v_call clone_size d_call cdr3_aa cdr3_nt
TRBJ2-4 TRBV27 - TRBD1 CASSGGGQGGHIQYF TGTGCCAGCAGTGGGGGCGGACAGGGTGGTCACATTCAGTACTTC
TRBJ1-6 TRBV3-1/TRBV3-2 once - CASSQGNWGTSNSPLHF TGTGCCAGCAGCCAGGGGAATTGGGGGACAAGTAATTCACCCCTCCACTTT
TRBJ1-2 TRBV6-5 - - CASSYSAGNYGYTF TGTGCCAGCAGTTACTCCGCGGGTAACTATGGCTACACCTTC
TRBJ2-1 TRBV7-9 - TRBD2 CASSLARGASGRIDEQFF TGTGCCAGCAGCTTAGCGAGGGGGGCTAGCGGGAGGATCGATGAGCAGTTCTTC
TRBJ2-5 TRBV11-2 - - CASSFGVVGSQETQYF TGTGCCAGCAGCTTCGGGGTAGTAGGGTCGCAAGAGACCCAGTACTTC
TRBJ2-2 TRBV25-1 - - CASSEFRERNTGELFF TGTGCCAGCAGTGAATTTCGGGAGAGGAACACCGGGGAGCTGTTTTTT
TRBJ1-1 TRBV6-5 - - CASRGWQGSNTEAFF TGTGCCAGCAGGGGCTGGCAGGGTAGCAACACTGAAGCTTTCTTT
TRBJ2-3 TRBV5-1 - - CASSSGGRTDTQYF TGCGCCAGCAGCTCAGGGGGGCGCACAGATACGCAGTATTTT
TRBJ1-2 TRBV5-3 - TRBD1 CARTQGVLYGYTF TGTGCCAGAACCCAGGGGGTCCTTTACGGCTACACCTTC
TRBJ2-2 TRBV11-2 - - CASSLVRGGELFF TGTGCCAGCAGCTTAGTTAGGGGCGGGGAGCTGTTTTTT
TRBJ2-5 TRBV6-5 - - CASSYTQGRETQYF TGTGCCAGCAGTTACACGCAGGGTAGGGAGACCCAGTACTTC
TRBJ2-1 TRBV30 few TRBD1 CAWNEDRSNEQFF TGTGCCTGGAACGAGGACAGGTCCAATGAGCAGTTCTTC
TRBJ2-1 TRBV11-1 - TRBD2 CASSPREAGARGEQFF TGTGCCAGCAGCCCGAGGGAGGCGGGAGCCCGGGGTGAGCAGTTCTTC
TRBJ2-3 TRBV30 once - CAWSVLRADTDTQYF TGTGCCTGGAGTGTCTTGCGGGCGGACACAGATACGCAGTATTTT
TRBJ2-3 TRBV4-1 once TRBD2 CASSQTTSPTDTQYF TGCGCCAGCAGCCAGACGACTAGCCCCACAGATACGCAGTATTTT
TRBJ2-5 TRBV18 - TRBD2 CASSRGSGSQETQYF TGTGCCAGCTCACGGGGTAGCGGGAGTCAAGAGACCCAGTACTTC
TRBJ2-1 TRBV6-5 - TRBD2 CASSWGSGRAFNEQFF TGTGCCAGCAGTTGGGGCAGCGGGAGGGCATTCAATGAGCAGTTCTTC
TRBJ2-3 TRBV29-1 - TRBD1 CSVRAGGTSTDTQYF TGCAGCGTTAGGGCAGGGGGAACTAGCACAGATACGCAGTATTTT
TRBJ1-1 TRBV30 - - CAWSLSVNTEAFF TGTGCCTGGAGTTTATCCGTGAACACTGAAGCTTTCTTT
TRBJ1-1 TRBV7-4 - TRBD1 CASSQDRQGRTAFF TGTGCCAGCAGCCAAGACCGACAGGGTCGAACAGCTTTCTTT
TRBJ2-1 TRBV18 - - CASSPPGDSRNEQFF TGTGCCAGCTCACCCCCGGGGGACAGCAGGAATGAGCAGTTCTTC
TRBJ2-3 TRBV5-4 - - CASSLLATTDTQYF TGTGCCAGCAGCTTGCTCGCAACTACAGATACGCAGTATTTT
TRBJ1-6 TRBV6-6 - TRBD1 CASSYAGQGDSPLHF TGTGCCAGCAGTTACGCCGGACAGGGTGATTCACCCCTCCACTTT